The 4 T cell receptor beta chains presented below share a single source sample, sequenced in a study of technical replicates of blood from four donors. This table comes from immunoSEQ multiplex PCR, and its TCRdb copy is limited to in-frame clones, with some not included. The table shows over 50,000 clones, with around 87% occurring only once. Sequences were obtained from PBMCs. Receptors were obtained from a human donor in good health. Some clones in this sample may be carry-over from other donors' samples.

J is TRBJ1-2 and V is TRBV25-1, with D unresolved. V was pared by 5 bases and J by 8 bases, with 12 bases between. There are 12 residues in the CDR3. Germline V CDR1 and CDR2: MGHDK, SYGVNS. CDR3 protein: CASSTQKDGYTF. The CDR3 coding sequence is TGTGCCAGCAGTACACAGAAAGACGGCTACACCTTC.

V is TRBV2 and J is TRBJ2-7; 10 positions match TRBD2. This CDR3 contains 14 residues. V dropped 6 bases and J dropped 0; count of bases not matched to a gene: 2. Germline V gene lookup returns CDR1 SNHLY and CDR2 FYNNEI. CDR3 amino acids: CASSQREGSYEQYF. As DNA, the CDR3 is TGTGCCAGCAGCCAGCGGGAGGGCTCCTACGAGCAGTACTTC.

The rearrangement joins TRBV21-1 to TRBJ2-2; the D call of TRBD2 is as the table states it, not checked on the DNA. TRBV21-1 is a documented pseudogene. The CDR3 runs 17 residues. The DNA for the CDR3 is TGTGCCAGCAGCACATCTCCAGGGGCGGGGGTCACCGGGGAGCTGTTTTTT. It codes for CASSTSPGAGVTGELFF.

The chain employs TRBV21-1 and TRBJ2-2; the table assigns TRBD2, which was not confirmed against the DNA. TRBV21-1 is termed a pseudogene. The CDR3 sequence is 18 residues long. As DNA, the CDR3 is TGTGCCAGCAGCAAAGAAAGGAGCGGGGGGGTTGAAAACGGGGAGCTGTTTTTT. It encodes CASSKERSGGVENGELFF.